This entry is about one T cell receptor (beta chain). CDR3 length: 11 amino acids. The ends were cut back, 2 bases at V and 12 bases at J, with 7 bases in the middle. Germline CDR1 and CDR2: LGHDT and YNNKEL (reference sequence). The data are from a study of blood T cell repertoires in COVID-19. For the study at large: The cDNA or gDNA used as material had been derived from T cells, B-cell-depleted T cells, or PBMCs.

Only in-frame clones appear in the TCRdb table, and some are missing; sequencing was by immunoSEQ multiplex PCR. The sample lists about 58,000 clones, 89% occurring once. This chain uses TRBV3-1 (or the pseudogene TRBV3-2) with TRBJ1-4, with D possibly TRBD1 on 5 matching bases. The sequenced material came from peripheral blood. The sequence derives from an older woman with active COVID-19. CDR3 residues: CASSQSGELFF. CDR3 in DNA: TGTGCCAGCAGCCAATCGGGGGAACTGTTTTTT.